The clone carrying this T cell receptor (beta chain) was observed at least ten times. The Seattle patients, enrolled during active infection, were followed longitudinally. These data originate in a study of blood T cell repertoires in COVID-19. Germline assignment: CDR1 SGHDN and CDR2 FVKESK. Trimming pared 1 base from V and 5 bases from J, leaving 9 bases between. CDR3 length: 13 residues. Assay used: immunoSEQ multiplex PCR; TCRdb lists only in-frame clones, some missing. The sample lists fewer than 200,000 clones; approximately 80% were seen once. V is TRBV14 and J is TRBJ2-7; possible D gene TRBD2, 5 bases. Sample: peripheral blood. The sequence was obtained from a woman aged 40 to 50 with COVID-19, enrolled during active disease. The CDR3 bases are TGTGCCAGCAGCCAAGGCCTAGCCAACGAGCAGTACTTC. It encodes CASSQGLANEQYF.